This entry is about one T cell receptor (beta chain). The length of the CDR3 is 16 residues. Germline CDR1 reads MDHEN; CDR2 reads SYDVKM. Researchers prepared the TRB cDNA libraries using 5' RACE with UMI labels. From its re-call of the 5' RACE reads, TCRdb lists each CDR3 protein once, without DNA. The sample yields over 35,000 distinct CDR3 sequences, of which the top ten take up roughly 2.4%. The record originates from a study of CXCR3-negative and CXCR3-positive naive CD8 T cells. Source material: naive CXCR3- CD8+ T cells from blood. Described subset: CD45RO-CCR7+CD27+CD95- naive CD8+ T cells lacking CXCR3 (TNR3-). V is TRBV28 and J is TRBJ2-3; TCRdb calls TRBD1, which cannot be checked without DNA. This sequence originates from a human donor in good health. Some clones in this sample may be carry-over from other donors' samples. The CDR3 protein is CASSLFGDRGTNTQYF.